Listed below are T cell receptor beta chains from one sample, sequenced in a study of blood T cell repertoires in COVID-19. The table came from immunoSEQ multiplex PCR; TCRdb's copy has only in-frame clones and leaves some out. The sample holds 110,000 to 150,000 clones, 79% seen once. Sequencing input: peripheral blood. The receptors were sampled from a woman in her sixties or seventies with COVID-19, enrolled during active disease. CDR3s include the opening cysteine and the closing phenylalanine or tryptophan. The order of the fields is CDR3 length, J gene, clone size, V gene, D gene, CDR3 DNA, CDR3 protein. A D gene is named only where the DNA matches it firmly. Clone sizes are given selectively: once, few, many, or a class where the clone is expanded.

cdr3_length: 17; j_call: TRBJ2-5; clone_size: .; v_call: TRBV24-1; d_call: TRBD2; cdr3_nt: TGTGCCACCAGTGATGCGAACGCAGCGGGGGGGCGTGAGACCCAGTACTTC; cdr3_aa: CATSDANAAGGRETQYF
cdr3_length: 15; j_call: TRBJ2-2; clone_size: .; v_call: TRBV23-1; d_call: .; cdr3_nt: TGCGCCAGTAACCCGGGACTTTTGAACACCGGGGAGCTGTTTTTT; cdr3_aa: CASNPGLLNTGELFF
cdr3_length: 14; j_call: TRBJ2-2; clone_size: .; v_call: TRBV5-1; d_call: TRBD1; cdr3_nt: TGCGCCAGCAGCAAGGGACAGACCACCGGGGAGCTGTTTTTT; cdr3_aa: CASSKGQTTGELFF
cdr3_length: 15; j_call: TRBJ1-1; clone_size: .; v_call: TRBV27; d_call: .; cdr3_nt: TGTGCCAGCAGCAGCAGACAGTTGGCCAACACTGAAGCTTTCTTT; cdr3_aa: CASSSRQLANTEAFF
cdr3_length: 17; j_call: TRBJ2-5; clone_size: .; v_call: TRBV7-6; d_call: TRBD2; cdr3_nt: TGTGCCAGCAGCTTTCTAATCCCGACTAGCGGGGGAGAGACCCAGTACTTC; cdr3_aa: CASSFLIPTSGGETQYF
cdr3_length: 15; j_call: TRBJ1-4; clone_size: once; v_call: TRBV5-1; d_call: TRBD1; cdr3_nt: TGCGCCAGCAGCCCACTAACAGGGGGTGAGGAAAAACTGTTTTTT; cdr3_aa: CASSPLTGGEEKLFF
cdr3_length: 17; j_call: TRBJ2-5; clone_size: .; v_call: TRBV4-1; d_call: TRBD1; cdr3_nt: TGCGCCAGCAGCCGAGATCAACCCGGGACAGGCGGCGAGACCCAGTACTTC; cdr3_aa: CASSRDQPGTGGETQYF
cdr3_length: 12; j_call: TRBJ1-2; clone_size: .; v_call: TRBV7-9; d_call: .; cdr3_nt: TGTGCCACTCAGACGGAGGCAATGGGCTACACCTTC; cdr3_aa: CATQTEAMGYTF
cdr3_length: 14; j_call: TRBJ2-7; clone_size: .; v_call: TRBV2; d_call: TRBD2; cdr3_nt: TGTGCCAGCAGTCGGATTGGGACTACTTACGAGCAGTACTTC; cdr3_aa: CASSRIGTTYEQYF
cdr3_length: 12; j_call: TRBJ1-6; clone_size: .; v_call: TRBV30; d_call: TRBD1; cdr3_nt: TGTGCCTGGTGGACAGGGGGGTCACCCCTCCACTTT; cdr3_aa: CAWWTGGSPLHF
cdr3_length: 16; j_call: TRBJ2-7; clone_size: once; v_call: TRBV7-2; d_call: .; cdr3_nt: TGTGCCAGCAGCGAGCCCGGCGCTAGTAGCTCCTACGAGCAGTACTTC; cdr3_aa: CASSEPGASSSYEQYF
cdr3_length: 15; j_call: TRBJ1-2; clone_size: .; v_call: TRBV25-1; d_call: .; cdr3_nt: TGTGCCAGCAGTGAAACCTTACTCGATCCTTCGAGCTACACCTTC; cdr3_aa: CASSETLLDPSSYTF
cdr3_length: 13; j_call: TRBJ2-3; clone_size: few; v_call: TRBV28; d_call: .; cdr3_nt: TGTGCCAGCAAACCCGGACATGGAGATACGCAGTATTTT; cdr3_aa: CASKPGHGDTQYF
cdr3_length: 14; j_call: TRBJ1-2; clone_size: .; v_call: TRBV2; d_call: .; cdr3_nt: TGTGCCAGCAGTGGGGTAATAGAGGGTGTCGGCTACACCTTC; cdr3_aa: CASSGVIEGVGYTF
cdr3_length: 15; j_call: TRBJ2-3; clone_size: once; v_call: TRBV3-1/TRBV3-2; d_call: .; cdr3_nt: TGTGCCAGCAGCCAAGCCGGACGGAGGGGTTTGGAGCAGTATTTT; cdr3_aa: CASSQAGRRGLEQYF
cdr3_length: 16; j_call: TRBJ1-2; clone_size: .; v_call: TRBV9; d_call: .; cdr3_nt: TGTGCCAGCAGCCTCAGAGGCGACAGGAGAGACTATGGCTACACCTTC; cdr3_aa: CASSLRGDRRDYGYTF
cdr3_length: 14; j_call: TRBJ1-3; clone_size: once; v_call: TRBV9; d_call: TRBD1; cdr3_nt: TGTGCCAGCAGCGGGACAGGGGGTGGAAACACCATATATTTT; cdr3_aa: CASSGTGGGNTIYF
cdr3_length: 15; j_call: TRBJ2-3; clone_size: .; v_call: TRBV9; d_call: TRBD2; cdr3_nt: TGTGCCAGCACGGGGGGGACGACAGGTTCAACTACGCAGTATTTT; cdr3_aa: CASTGGTTGSTTQYF
cdr3_length: 13; j_call: TRBJ2-1; clone_size: .; v_call: TRBV7-2; d_call: .; cdr3_nt: TGTGCCAGCAGCTTAGCGAACAGAAATGAGCAGTTCTTC; cdr3_aa: CASSLANRNEQFF
cdr3_length: 12; j_call: TRBJ2-7; clone_size: .; v_call: TRBV6-5; d_call: .; cdr3_nt: TGTGCCAGCCGGGACAAGATCTACGAGCAGTACTTC; cdr3_aa: CASRDKIYEQYF
cdr3_length: 16; j_call: TRBJ1-1; clone_size: .; v_call: TRBV27; d_call: TRBD1; cdr3_nt: TGTGCCAGCAGTTTAAAGGGGACAGCCTTGAACACTGAAGCTTTCTTT; cdr3_aa: CASSLKGTALNTEAFF
cdr3_length: 18; j_call: TRBJ2-1; clone_size: .; v_call: TRBV6-2/TRBV6-3; d_call: .; cdr3_nt: TGTGCCAGCAGTCTCCGACTTAGTGGGGTGGGTCGGGAAAATGAGCAGTTCTTC; cdr3_aa: CASSLRLSGVGRENEQFF
cdr3_length: 12; j_call: TRBJ2-5; clone_size: .; v_call: TRBV5-1; d_call: .; cdr3_nt: TGCGCCAGCAGATTGGGGGCGGAGACCCAGTACTTC; cdr3_aa: CASRLGAETQYF
cdr3_length: 16; j_call: TRBJ1-2; clone_size: .; v_call: TRBV6-6; d_call: .; cdr3_nt: TGTGCCAGCAGTCCCCCCCTGTTACTCCAGGACTATGGCTACACCTTC; cdr3_aa: CASSPPLLLQDYGYTF
cdr3_length: 15; j_call: TRBJ1-4; clone_size: once; v_call: TRBV7-7; d_call: TRBD1; cdr3_nt: TGTGCTAGCAGTGTAGACAGGGGGCCCCGCGAAAAACTGTTTTTT; cdr3_aa: CASSVDRGPREKLFF
cdr3_length: 15; j_call: TRBJ1-5; clone_size: .; v_call: TRBV4-1; d_call: .; cdr3_nt: TGCGCCAGCAGCCAAGATTCCGGGGTAGGCCAGCCCCAGCATTTT; cdr3_aa: CASSQDSGVGQPQHF
cdr3_length: 15; j_call: TRBJ1-6; clone_size: few; v_call: TRBV7-9; d_call: .; cdr3_nt: TGTGCCAGCAGCTTATTTGGGCAGGTAGATTCACCCCTCCACTTT; cdr3_aa: CASSLFGQVDSPLHF
cdr3_length: 15; j_call: TRBJ1-1; clone_size: few; v_call: TRBV4-3; d_call: .; cdr3_nt: TGCGCCAGCAGCCAAGGGGGCCGGGGGGAGACTGAAGCTTTCTTT; cdr3_aa: CASSQGGRGETEAFF